The present TCR beta chain was sequenced within a study of response to subunit inactivated influenza vaccine (dated by TCRdb to about 2018). Background for the entire study: The study used deep quantitative T cell receptor repertoire profiling to track responses to a trivalent subunit inactivated influenza vaccine. Study-wide findings and limitations: According to the authors, only a limited number of new T cells may be recruited by each seasonal influenza vaccination.

Library preparation was by RT-PCR. Reads for this sample came from an Illumina HiSeq 2500. TCRdb's own reprocessing of the public reads used fastp at Q25 and MiXCR and kept productive beta chains. Records with the same CDR3 protein are collapsed into one entry carrying the most frequent genes and DNA. A total of under 750,000 distinct CDR3 sequences appear in this sample, about an eighth of them only once. Jointly, the top ten make up roughly a tenth of the sample. This clonotype was picked up many times. What this receptor recognizes is not known. No qualities accompany the bases; no much larger clone lies one base away. Cut back by 6 bases and 0 bases, the V and J ends lie 8 bases apart. The CDR3 numbers 14 residues from cysteine through phenylalanine. Left in the record is the CDR3 DNA by itself, 42 bases read in frame from the first base. Via the germline V gene, CDR1 is SGHTA and CDR2 FQGNSA.

The sequence came from a man aged 45-65 years who received an inactivated influenza vaccine. Donor details come from another sample of the same person, matched by shared clones. The material was PBMCs from blood, obtained on the day of vaccination. In this chain, TRBV7-2 is recombined with TRBJ2-2; no D segment can be confidently identified. In nucleotides, the sequence is TGTGCCAGCAGAGACCACGCGAACACCGGGGAGCTGTTTTTT. It translates as CASRDHANTGELFF.